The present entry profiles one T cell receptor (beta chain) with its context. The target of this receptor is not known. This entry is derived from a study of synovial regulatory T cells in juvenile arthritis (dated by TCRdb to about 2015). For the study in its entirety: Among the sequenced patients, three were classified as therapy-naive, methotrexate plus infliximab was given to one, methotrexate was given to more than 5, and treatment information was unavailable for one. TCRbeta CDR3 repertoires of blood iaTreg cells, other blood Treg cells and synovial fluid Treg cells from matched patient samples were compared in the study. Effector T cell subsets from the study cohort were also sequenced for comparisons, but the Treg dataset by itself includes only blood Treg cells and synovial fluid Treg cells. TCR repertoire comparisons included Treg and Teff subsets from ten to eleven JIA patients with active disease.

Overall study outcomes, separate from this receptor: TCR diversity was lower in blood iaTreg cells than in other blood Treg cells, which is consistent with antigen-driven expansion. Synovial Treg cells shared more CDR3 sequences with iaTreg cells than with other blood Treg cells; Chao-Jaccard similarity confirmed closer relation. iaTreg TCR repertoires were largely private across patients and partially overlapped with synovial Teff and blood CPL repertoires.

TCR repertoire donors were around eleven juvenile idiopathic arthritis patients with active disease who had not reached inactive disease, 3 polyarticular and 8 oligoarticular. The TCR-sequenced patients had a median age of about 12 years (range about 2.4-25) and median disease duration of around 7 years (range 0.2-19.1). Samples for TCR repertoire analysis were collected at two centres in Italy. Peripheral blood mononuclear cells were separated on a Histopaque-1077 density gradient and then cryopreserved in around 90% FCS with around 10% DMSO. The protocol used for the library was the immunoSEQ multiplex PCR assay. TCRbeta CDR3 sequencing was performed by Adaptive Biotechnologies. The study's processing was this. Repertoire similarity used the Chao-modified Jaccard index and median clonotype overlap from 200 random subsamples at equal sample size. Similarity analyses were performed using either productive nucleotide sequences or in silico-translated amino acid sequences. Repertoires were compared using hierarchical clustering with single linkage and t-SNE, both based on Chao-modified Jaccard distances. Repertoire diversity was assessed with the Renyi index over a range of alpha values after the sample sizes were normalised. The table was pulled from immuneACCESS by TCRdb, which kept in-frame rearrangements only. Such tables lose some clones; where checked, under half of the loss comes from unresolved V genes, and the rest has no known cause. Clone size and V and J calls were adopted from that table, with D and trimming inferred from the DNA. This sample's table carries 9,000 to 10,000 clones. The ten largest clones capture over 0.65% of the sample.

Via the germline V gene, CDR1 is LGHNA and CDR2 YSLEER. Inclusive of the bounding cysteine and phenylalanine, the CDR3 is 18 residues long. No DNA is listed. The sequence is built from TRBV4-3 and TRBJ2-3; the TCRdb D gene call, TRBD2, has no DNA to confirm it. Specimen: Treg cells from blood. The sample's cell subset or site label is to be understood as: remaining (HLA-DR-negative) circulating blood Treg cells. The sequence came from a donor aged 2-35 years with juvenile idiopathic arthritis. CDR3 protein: CASSQDHLAGGFTDTQYF.